Given below is one T cell receptor (beta chain) in context. CDR1 and CDR2 (germline): SGHTA, FQGTGA. V was pared by 5 bases and J by 3 bases, with 13 bases between. CDR3 length equals 14 residues. TCRdb's table, derived via immunoSEQ multiplex PCR, lists solely in-frame clones and lacks some. Found here are about 71,000 clones, around 97% of them singletons; the top ten hold around 0.22%. The sample is drawn from a study of technical replicates of blood from a handful of donors. The clonotype was recovered from a human donor in good health. The rearrangement joins TRBV7-3 to TRBJ1-2; no firm D call. The sequenced sample consisted of T cells isolated from PBMCs. For the CDR3, the DNA is TGTGCCAGCAGCCCGAGCCAAGCGCACTATGGCTACACCTTC. Protein sequence: CASSPSQAHYGYTF.